This TCR beta chain was captured by sequencing in a study of blood T cell repertoires in COVID-19. Across the study: Acute and convalescent COVID-19 samples came from the United States, Italy and Spain.

CDR1 is LNHDA, CDR2 SQIVND, per germline (reference sequence). V was clipped by 7 bases and J by 5 bases; unmatched bases: 9. This CDR3 contains 14 residues. Repertoires were generated with immunoSEQ multiplex PCR, while TCRdb's copy carries only in-frame clones and drops some. The data show about 83,000 clones, 85% to 90% seen once. The chain links TRBV19 to TRBJ1-1; TRBD1 matches at 8 bases. This clonotype originated in an elderly man with active or convalescent COVID-19. Source material: peripheral blood. CDR3 sequence: CASTKTGVGTEAFF. CDR3 sequence (DNA): TGTGCCAGTACAAAGACAGGGGTCGGAACTGAAGCTTTCTTT.